This is a list of T cell receptor beta chains from one sample in a study of T cell responses to AZD1222 COVID-19 vaccine. This table comes from immunoSEQ multiplex PCR, and its TCRdb copy is limited to in-frame clones, with some not included. The data show almost 80,000 clones, about 85% seen once. The sequencing here drew on peripheral blood, taken on day 0 of AZD1222 vaccination. The receptors come from an adult in good health. Each CDR3 is given with its conserved first and last residue. A D gene is named only where the DNA matches it firmly. Size values are once, few and many counts, or a class for expanded clones, and some rows have none.

clone_size | j_call | v_call | d_call | cdr3_aa | cdr3_nt
NA | TRBJ2-1 | TRBV24-1 | TRBD1 | CATSDHLGTANEQFF | TGTGCCACCAGTGATCACCTAGGGACAGCCAATGAGCAGTTCTTC
NA | TRBJ1-4 | TRBV4-3 | NA | CASSRQAFGVGNEKLFF | TGCGCCAGCAGCCGACAAGCCTTCGGGGTGGGAAATGAAAAACTGTTTTTT
once | TRBJ1-2 | TRBV18 | NA | CASSPPSLDNHGYTF | TGTGCCAGCTCACCACCGAGTCTGGACAACCATGGCTACACCTTC
NA | TRBJ2-5 | TRBV12-3/TRBV12-4 | NA | CASSTPAKETQYF | TGTGCCAGCAGTACTCCGGCAAAAGAGACCCAGTACTTC
NA | TRBJ2-7 | TRBV5-4 | NA | CASRPDTYSYEQYF | TGTGCCAGCAGACCAGACACGTACTCCTACGAGCAGTACTTC
NA | TRBJ2-3 | TRBV4-1 | TRBD1 | CASSQDQGQGTDTQYF | TGCGCCAGCAGCCAAGATCAGGGACAGGGCACAGATACGCAGTATTTT
NA | TRBJ2-1 | TRBV12-3/TRBV12-4 | NA | CASSPRGRILFF | TGTGCCAGCAGTCCCCGGGGGAGGATCCTGTTCTTC
NA | TRBJ1-6 | TRBV7-6 | NA | CASSLSPNSPLHF | TGTGCCAGCAGCTTAAGTCCTAATTCACCCCTCCACTTT
NA | TRBJ1-6 | TRBV10-1 | NA | CASRCQKPKCALIIPHSPLHF | TGCGCCAGCAGATGTCAGAAGCCGAAGTGCGCCCTAATAATCCCTCATTCACCCCTCCACTTT
NA | TRBJ2-1 | TRBV4-3 | NA | CASSPYRDFPQFF | TGCGCCAGCAGCCCTTACAGGGACTTTCCACAGTTCTTC
NA | TRBJ1-3 | TRBV5-1 | NA | CASSWEEGATIYF | TGCGCCAGCAGCTGGGAGGAAGGAGCCACCATATATTTT
NA | TRBJ2-1 | TRBV5-1 | NA | CASSRLSGGSYNEQFF | TGCGCCAGCAGCCGATTAAGCGGTGGATCCTACAATGAGCAGTTCTTC
NA | TRBJ2-3 | TRBV28 | NA | CASSSGRTTDTQYF | TGTGCCAGCAGTTCTGGCCGGACCACAGATACGCAGTATTTT
NA | TRBJ2-3 | TRBV28 | NA | CASSSSLDTQYF | TGTGCCAGCAGTTCATCGCTAGATACGCAGTATTTT
NA | TRBJ1-5 | TRBV3-1/TRBV3-2 | NA | CASSAHVGASQPQHF | TGTGCCAGCAGCGCTCACGTAGGGGCCAGTCAGCCCCAGCATTTT
NA | TRBJ1-3 | TRBV2 | NA | CASIAIRAGNTIYF | TGTGCCAGCATAGCCATCCGGGCTGGAAACACCATATATTTT
once | TRBJ2-5 | TRBV7-6 | NA | CASSFRDTTQETQYF | TGTGCCAGCAGCTTCCGGGACACTACGCAAGAGACCCAGTACTTC
once | TRBJ2-5 | TRBV6-2/TRBV6-3 | NA | CASSLQGPITGETQYF | TGTGCCAGCAGTCTCCAAGGGCCCATCACGGGCGAGACCCAGTACTTC
NA | TRBJ1-4 | TRBV5-5 | NA | CASSPGQQGGGFEKLFF | TGTGCCAGCAGCCCAGGGCAACAGGGTGGGGGATTTGAAAAACTGTTTTTT
NA | TRBJ2-3 | TRBV2 | NA | CASSSAGRPDTDTQYF | TGTGCCAGCAGTTCCGCGGGGCGGCCGGACACAGATACGCAGTATTTT
NA | TRBJ1-4 | TRBV19 | NA | CASSKATNEKLFF | TGTGCCAGTAGTAAAGCAACTAATGAAAAACTGTTTTTT
NA | TRBJ1-5 | TRBV19 | NA | CASSIGGRDSNQPQHF | TGTGCCAGTAGTATCGGGGGGCGGGACAGCAATCAGCCCCAGCATTTT
NA | TRBJ2-3 | TRBV29-1 | TRBD1 | CSAEQGNTQYF | TGCAGCGCAGAACAGGGGAATACGCAGTATTTT
NA | TRBJ2-7 | TRBV6-2/TRBV6-3 | NA | CASSLLLRWSYEQYF | TGTGCCAGCAGTTTACTTCTTCGATGGTCCTACGAGCAGTACTTC
once | TRBJ1-5 | TRBV19 | TRBD1 | CASSTGTGGNQPQHF | TGTGCCAGTAGTACTGGGACAGGGGGTAATCAGCCCCAGCATTTT
NA | TRBJ1-1 | TRBV4-1 | NA | CASSQDRGGGAFF | TGCGCCAGCAGCCAAGACAGGGGCGGGGGAGCTTTCTTT
NA | TRBJ1-1 | TRBV29-1 | NA | CSAWARVTEAFF | TGCAGCGCCTGGGCGCGGGTCACTGAAGCTTTCTTT
few | TRBJ2-5 | TRBV10-3 | TRBD1 | CATGQGEETQYF | TGTGCCACCGGGCAGGGGGAAGAGACCCAGTACTTC
NA | TRBJ2-3 | TRBV6-5 | NA | CASSPRGTFTDTQYF | TGTGCCAGCAGCCCCCGTGGGACCTTCACAGATACGCAGTATTTT
NA | TRBJ1-4 | TRBV28 | TRBD1 | CASRPRQGASEKLFF | TGTGCCAGCAGGCCCCGACAGGGGGCCAGTGAAAAACTGTTTTTT